This T cell receptor beta chain emerged from a study of cytomegalovirus exposure and HLA in healthy donors. The CDR3 contains 12 residues. V was shortened by 5 bases and J by 7 bases, with 11 bases between the two germline ends. Germline V gene lookup returns CDR1 SGHVS and CDR2 FQNEAQ. The primer mix had 60 Vbeta and 13 Jbeta primers. Sequencing was performed with immunoSEQ multiplex PCR; in TCRdb, only in-frame clones are kept and a portion is missing. The sample carries 130,000 to 150,000 clones, just under 75% recorded once. This sequence joins TRBV7-8 and TRBJ1-2; the D gene is possibly TRBD1 (5 bases). This TCR was recovered from a woman aged 18-29 years in good health and CMV-seronegative. The specimen was PBMCs. The CDR3 nucleotides read TGTGCCAGCAGCACCGCGGGGGTTGGCTACACCTTC. Its protein product is CASSTAGVGYTF.